The 21 T cell receptor beta chains listed next were all sequenced from one sample in a study of response to subunit inactivated influenza vaccine. TCRdb redid the calling of the RT-PCR reads with MiXCR, one entry per CDR3 protein. Among around 760,000 distinct CDR3 sequences, roughly 14% were seen once, and the ten largest hold 5.5% to 8%. The sample consisted of PBMCs from blood, taken less than 15 days before vaccination. The receptors derive from a man aged 45-65 years who received an inactivated influenza vaccine.

This clonotype was seen a few times. The chain employs TRBV15 and TRBJ1-2; D gene uncertain. Trimming shortened V by 5 bases and J by 9 bases, and 16 bases separated the two germline ends. The CDR3 has 13 residues. Germline CDR1 and CDR2: LNHNV and YYDKDF (reference sequence). The CDR3 coding sequence is TGTGCCACCAGCCCCCCTTCGGCAACGAGCTACACCTTC. It translates to CATSPPSATSYTF.

The CDR3 here is CASSREASSDTQYF. DNA of the CDR3: TGTGCCAGCAGCAGGGAGGCCTCTTCAGATACGCAGTATTTT. J is TRBJ2-3 and V is TRBV2; a possible D gene is TRBD2 (6 bases). CDR3 length: 14 residues. Per germline, CDR1 SNHLY and CDR2 FYNNEI. V lost 6 bases and J lost 4, with 14 bases in between.

This clonotype was counted at least ten times. This chain links TRBV6-5 with TRBJ2-1, with D perhaps TRBD1 or TRBD2 (5 bases each). This CDR3 contains 14 residues. V gave up 0 bases and J gave up 9 bases, with 12 bases separating them. Germline values: CDR1 MNHEY, CDR2 SVGAGI. CDR3 in amino acids: CASSYSTASTEQFF. The CDR3 coding sequence is TGTGCCAGCAGTTACTCGACAGCTAGCACTGAGCAGTTCTTC.

V gene TRBV6-1 combines with J gene TRBJ1-6; 10 nucleotides match TRBD1. Germline CDR1 and CDR2: MNHNS and SASEGT. J was trimmed by 10 bases and V by 4 bases; bases with no gene match: 10. The CDR3 sequence is 16 residues long. The CDR3 DNA reads as TGTGCCAGCAGTGCGGTCCCGGGACAGGGGACCTCACCCCTCCACTTT. Protein product: CASSAVPGQGTSPLHF.

CDR3 in amino acids: CASSVDSSKETQYF. CDR3 nucleotide sequence: TGTGCCAGCAGCGTAGATAGCTCAAAAGAGACCCAGTACTTC. This rearrangement joins TRBV9 to TRBJ2-5, with D unclear. Trimming removed 0 bases from V and 3 bases from J, with 9 bases in between. Germline V gene sequence: CDR1 SGDLS, CDR2 YYNGEE. The CDR3 has 14 residues.

This sequence joins TRBV5-1 and TRBJ2-1, with no clear D. CDR3 length: 14 amino acids. Looked up from germline, CDR1 is SGHRS and CDR2 is YFSETQ. The V and J ends lost 0 bases and 6 bases respectively, with 10 bases between them. DNA of the CDR3: TGCGCCAGCAGCTTGGTGGCAGAAGGCAATGAGCAGTTCTTC. Translating it yields CASSLVAEGNEQFF.

This chain links TRBV6-5 with TRBJ2-1, with D perhaps TRBD1 (5 bases). V was pared by 0 bases and J by 9 bases, with 18 bases between. This CDR3 is 16 amino acids long. Germline values: CDR1 MNHEY, CDR2 SVGAGI. The CDR3, as DNA: TGTGCCAGCAGTTACTCGATAAAGGGGTGGTGGATTGAGCAGTTCTTC. Translating it yields CASSYSIKGWWIEQFF.

In its sample, this clonotype was seen a few times. The rearrangement joins TRBV27 to TRBJ1-2; no firm D call. The CDR3 length is 15 residues. Between the trimmed V and J ends, which lost 7 bases and 1 base, there was a span of 16 bases. CDR1 is MNHEY and CDR2 is SMNVEV in the germline V gene (reference sequence). This chain's CDR3 is CASTRRQDLNYGYTF. The CDR3 DNA reads as TGTGCCAGCACCCGAAGGCAGGACCTTAACTATGGCTACACCTTC.

This clonotype has just a few counts. V gene TRBV3-1 combines with J gene TRBJ2-5, with D perhaps being TRBD1 or TRBD2 (5 bases each). This CDR3 is 15 amino acids long. The V gene's germline CDR1 is LGHDT and CDR2 YNNKEL (reference sequence). With 0 bases removed from V and 2 bases from J, the gap between germline ends came to 10 bases. The CDR3 reads CASSQEGRPQETQYF. In nucleotides, the CDR3 is TGTGCCAGCAGCCAAGAGGGACGGCCACAAGAGACCCAGTACTTC.

This chain joins TRBV7-9 and TRBJ2-5; D may be TRBD1 (6 bases). V lost 6 bases and J lost 5, with 25 bases in between. The germline V gene encodes CDR1 SEHNR and CDR2 FQNEAQ (reference sequence). This CDR3 is 17 amino acids long. The CDR3 DNA is TGTGCCAGCAGTCAGCTAGATGGTACAGGGAAGGTGGAGACCCAGTACTTC. Translating gives CASSQLDGTGKVETQYF.

This clonotype was observed a few times. The rearrangement links TRBV27 to TRBJ2-7; possibly TRBD1 or TRBD2 for D (5 bases each). The V gene's germline CDR1 is MNHEY and CDR2 SMNVEV (reference sequence). The CDR3 is 13 residues long. The ends were cut back, 5 bases at V and 6 bases at J, with 14 bases in the middle. CDR3 coding DNA: TGTGCCAGCAGTCACGGTCGGGACGGCGAGCAGTACTTC. Protein: CASSHGRDGEQYF.

This clonotype was found a few times. The rearrangement joins TRBV6-5 to TRBJ2-1; 8 bases fit TRBD2. The CDR3 contains 16 residues. J gave up 3 bases and V 4 bases, and 8 bases lay outside the gene matches. Germline CDR1 is MNHEY and CDR2 is SVGAGI. CDR3 DNA: TGTGCCAGCAGTTCAGAGCGGGAGTTAATCTACAATGAGCAGTTCTTC. Encoded protein: CASSSERELIYNEQFF.

This clonotype was observed a handful of times. J is TRBJ2-7 and V is TRBV5-1, with 8 nucleotides matching TRBD1. CDR1 is SGHRS, CDR2 YFSETQ, per germline. V shed 6 bases and J 2 bases; nucleotides not matched to a gene: 7. The CDR3 is 14 amino acids. The CDR3 loop is CASTLMDRAYEQYF. CDR3 bases: TGCGCCAGCACCCTTATGGACAGGGCCTACGAGCAGTACTTC.

This clonotype was seen at least ten times. This chain connects TRBV3-1 to TRBJ2-7; 7 nucleotides line up with TRBD1. With 4 bases clipped from V and 5 bases from J, the junction kept 8 bases outside the gene matches. This CDR3 has 14 residues. The germline V gene encodes CDR1 LGHDT and CDR2 YNNKEL (reference sequence). The CDR3 nucleotides read TGTGCCAGCAGCCCGACCCTGACAGGGAACGAGCAGTACTTC. Translation: CASSPTLTGNEQYF.

CDR3 DNA sequence: TGTGCCAGCAGCTTACCAGGACGCGGAAACACCATATATTTT. This sequence encodes CASSLPGRGNTIYF. This chain uses TRBV11-2 with TRBJ1-3, with unresolved D. The V gene's germline CDR1 is SGHAT and CDR2 FQNNGV. Trimming pared 2 bases from V and 4 bases from J, leaving 9 bases between. The CDR3 has 14 amino acids. The whole variable domain, remainder taken from reference TRBV11-2 and TRBJ1-3, is EAGVAQSPRYKIIEKRQSVAFWCNPISGHATLYWYQQILGQGPKLLIQFQNNGVVDDSQLPKDRFSAERLKGVDSTLKIQPAKLEDSAVYLCASSLPGRGNTIYFGEGSWLTVV.

V gene TRBV20-1 combines with J gene TRBJ2-3, with 13 bases identical to TRBD2. This CDR3 comprises 14 residues. Germline lookup yields CDR1 DFQATT and CDR2 SNEGSKA (reference sequence). J was trimmed by 2 bases and V by 5 bases; bases with no gene match: 1. CDR3 coding DNA: TGCAGTGCTGGGACTAGCGGGGACACAGATACGCAGTATTTT. Translating gives CSAGTSGDTDTQYF.

The gene calls are TRBV20-1 and TRBJ1-5; the D gene is possibly TRBD1 (6 bases). Trimming took 5 bases from V and 7 from J, leaving 21 bases between them. The CDR3 covers 15 residues. Germline V gene sequence: CDR1 DFQATT, CDR2 SNEGSKA (reference sequence). CDR3 residues: CSARKEQGMEQPQHF. The CDR3, as DNA: TGCAGTGCTCGCAAGGAACAGGGTATGGAACAGCCCCAGCATTTT.

This rearrangement joins TRBV7-8 to TRBJ1-1, with 8 bases fitting TRBD1. In germline, CDR1 is SGHVS, CDR2 FQNEAQ. CDR3 size: 18 residues. The junction had 12 bases not matched to a gene; V was cut back by 3 bases and J by 0 bases. Written as DNA, the CDR3 is TGTGCCAGCAGCTTTCGGGGACAGGCGAGATTCATGAACACTGAAGCTTTCTTT. As protein: CASSFRGQARFMNTEAFF.

This clonotype has only one observation. Being one base from a much bigger clone, this may be a read error. The J gene is TRBJ1-5, the V gene TRBV20-1; D is undetermined. Trimming took off 1 base at V and 0 bases at J, with 10 bases between the two ends. This CDR3 is built from 15 residues. Per germline, CDR1 DFQATT and CDR2 SNEGSKA (reference sequence). CDR3 nucleotides: TGCAGTGCTAGAGGATCGGGATGTAGCAATCAGCCCCAGCATTTT. The encoded protein is CSARGSGCSNQPQHF.

This clonotype was seen a handful of times. The chain employs TRBV12-3 or TRBV12-4 and TRBJ1-6; D possibly corresponds to TRBD1 (5 bases). Trimming took off 2 bases at V and 7 bases at J, with 12 bases between the two ends. The CDR3 extends over 15 amino acids. CDR3 sequence reads: CASSLMVGANSPLHF. The CDR3 nucleotides are TGTGCCAGCAGTTTAATGGTAGGGGCCAATTCACCCCTCCACTTT.

This clonotype showed up just a few times. The chain employs TRBV6-1 and TRBJ1-4, with 9 bases identical to TRBD1. CDR3 length: 17 amino acids. V lost 6 bases and J lost 3; bases outside the gene matches: 11. The germline gives CDR1 MNHNS, CDR2 SASEGT. DNA of the CDR3: TGTGCCAGCAGCCTACAGGGGGCTAGGGGTTCTAATGAAAAACTGTTTTTT. It encodes CASSLQGARGSNEKLFF.